This T cell receptor (beta chain) originates from a study of blood T cell repertoires in COVID-19. Looking at the study overall: Samples of COVID-19 (acute and convalescent) were obtained from the United States, Italy and Spain.

In the original workflow: Researchers report that nucleated cell counts were estimated from reference gene primer amplification. Method: immunoSEQ multiplex PCR; TCRdb's copy keeps in-frame clones and lacks some. V, J and clone size reflect that table, while D and trimming were determined from the DNA. Of about 150,000 clones in the sample, roughly 80% are singletons; the top ten hold 25% to 30%. The CDR3 is made up of 15 amino acids. CDR1 SGHVS and CDR2 FNYEAQ come from the germline V gene. The V gene end was trimmed by 1 base and the J gene end by 6 bases; junction bases not matched to a gene: 7. This clone was recorded only once.

The J gene is TRBJ1-2, the V gene TRBV7-6; 8 bases are shared with TRBD1. What was sequenced was peripheral blood. The TCR comes from a woman aged 60 to 75 with acute or convalescent COVID-19. For the CDR3, the DNA is TGTGCCAGCAGCTTAGTCCAGGGGGCGCGTGATGGCTACACCTTC. It codes for CASSLVQGARDGYTF.